These 27 T cell receptor beta chains share one sample of origin, sequenced in a study of blood T cell repertoires in COVID-19. Generated by immunoSEQ multiplex PCR, the TCRdb table keeps only in-frame clones and is missing some. The table shows approximately 230,000 clones, with 70% to 90% occurring only once. Input material: peripheral blood. The receptors were sampled from a woman aged 40 to 50 who had recovered from COVID-19.

The V gene is TRBV6-2 or TRBV6-3, the J gene TRBJ2-5; 8 bases align to TRBD1. This CDR3 is built from 17 residues. V trimming: 0 bases; J trimming: 5 bases; junction bases outside the gene matches: 11. Germline CDR1 is MNHEY and CDR2 is SVGEGT. CDR3 in amino acids: CASSYSYQTGAGETQYF. The DNA of the CDR3 is TGTGCCAGCAGTTACTCGTATCAGACAGGGGCAGGGGAGACCCAGTACTTC.

This chain links TRBV7-8 with TRBJ1-1, with D perhaps matching TRBD1 (5 bases). The CDR3 spans 17 residues. Trimming shortened V by 4 bases and J by 1 base, and 19 bases separated the two germline ends. CDR1 is SGHVS and CDR2 is FQNEAQ in the germline V gene. The CDR3 DNA follows: TGTGCCAGCAGCTCAAATAGGGGAATAGGGTCGAACACTGAAGCTTTCTTT. This translates into CASSSNRGIGSNTEAFF.

The rearrangement uses TRBV5-8 and TRBJ1-3; 10 positions match TRBD1. CDR1 is SGHTS, CDR2 YDEGEE, per germline. V shed 0 bases, J shed 7 bases, and the junction held 4 bases outside the gene matches. The CDR3 covers 15 residues. As DNA, the CDR3 is TGTGCCAGCAGCTTGGGACAGGGGGCGAGGAACACCATATATTTT. This translates into CASSLGQGARNTIYF.

This rearrangement joins TRBV18 to TRBJ2-7; 9 nucleotides agree with TRBD1. Germline V lookup: CDR1 KGHSH, CDR2 LQKENI. Unmatched junction bases numbered 8, after V lost 3 bases and J lost 2 bases. CDR3 length equals 16 residues. In nucleotides, the CDR3 is TGTGCCAGCTCACCGGGATCGGGACAGGGCCCCTACGAGCAGTACTTC. It yields the protein CASSPGSGQGPYEQYF.

V and J are TRBV19 and TRBJ2-1; TRBD2 matches 8 bases. From germline, CDR1 is LNHDA and CDR2 SQIVND (reference sequence). J gave up 5 bases and V 8 bases, and 8 bases lay outside the gene matches. The CDR3 runs to 14 residues. The CDR3 region is CASCLAGGNNEQFF. The CDR3 DNA sequence: TGTGCCAGTTGCCTCGCGGGGGGAAACAATGAGCAGTTCTTC.

This clone was seen only a few times. V usage is TRBV29-1 and J usage is TRBJ1-1; D possibly corresponds to TRBD1 (6 bases). Trimming pared 4 bases from V and 4 bases from J, leaving 13 bases between. The CDR3 loop spans 13 amino acids. Looked up from germline, CDR1 is SQVTM and CDR2 is ANQGSEA. CDR3 coding DNA: TGCAGCGTTGGGGCCAGGGGTGGCACTGAAGCTTTCTTT. Encoded protein: CSVGARGGTEAFF.

The chain joins TRBV4-3 to TRBJ1-5, with D maybe TRBD1 (5 bases). CDR1 LGHNA and CDR2 YSLEER come from the germline V gene. The germline V and J ends were trimmed by 1 base and 5 bases, with 15 bases remaining between them. The length of the CDR3 is 16 residues. The CDR3 is CASSQGLGGVHQPQHF. The CDR3 nucleotides read TGCGCCAGCAGCCAAGGTCTGGGGGGGGTTCATCAGCCCCAGCATTTT.

V usage is TRBV27 and J usage is TRBJ2-5, with 7 positions matching TRBD2. J lost 7 bases, V lost 2 bases, and 16 bases had no gene match. Germline values: CDR1 MNHEY, CDR2 SMNVEV (reference sequence). This CDR3 has 17 amino acids. The chain's CDR3 is CASSLRGSGSGPGTQYF. In DNA form, the CDR3 reads TGTGCCAGCAGTTTACGGGGGAGTGGTAGCGGGCCCGGGACCCAGTACTTC.

The V and J genes are TRBV11-2 and TRBJ2-7; perhaps TRBD1 as D (6 bases). CDR3 length: 15 residues. Trimming removed 1 base from V and 0 bases from J, with 10 bases in between. Germline V gene lookup returns CDR1 SGHAT and CDR2 FQNNGV. The chain's CDR3 is CASSLVGTHSYEQYF. The CDR3 DNA follows: TGTGCCAGCAGCTTAGTAGGGACACACTCCTACGAGCAGTACTTC. Drawing the rest from reference TRBV11-2 and TRBJ2-7, the complete variable domain is EAGVAQSPRYKIIEKRQSVAFWCNPISGHATLYWYQQILGQGPKLLIQFQNNGVVDDSQLPKDRFSAERLKGVDSTLKIQPAKLEDSAVYLCASSLVGTHSYEQYFGPGTRLTVT.

The chain carries TRBV19 and TRBJ1-1, with a weak D call TRBD1 (6 bases). This CDR3 spans 14 amino acids. The germline CDR1 and CDR2 sequences are LNHDA and SQIVND (reference sequence). Deletions cut 4 bases from V and 0 bases from J, with 9 bases between. CDR3 region: CASSKTGMNTEAFF. CDR3 sequence (DNA): TGTGCCAGTAGTAAGACAGGAATGAACACTGAAGCTTTCTTT.

The chain couples TRBV7-9 to TRBJ1-4; a possible D gene is TRBD1 (5 bases). The CDR3 is 16 amino acids. In germline, CDR1 is SEHNR, CDR2 FQNEAQ (reference sequence). The germline V and J ends were trimmed by 4 bases and 2 bases, with 14 bases remaining between them. The CDR3 is CASSSGSGGTNEKLFF. In DNA, the CDR3 is TGTGCCAGCAGCTCCGGCAGTGGGGGGACTAATGAAAAACTGTTTTTT.

The CDR3 spells CASSRTDLSYEQYF. The CDR3 region has the DNA TGTGCCAGTAGTCGGACAGACCTGTCCTACGAGCAGTACTTC. The V call is TRBV19, the J call TRBJ2-7; tentatively, D is TRBD1 (6 bases). CDR1 LNHDA and CDR2 SQIVND come from the germline V gene (reference sequence). The CDR3 has 14 amino acids. V lost 5 bases to trimming and J lost 1 base, with 12 bases between them.

The gene calls are TRBV5-5 and TRBJ2-7, with 10 bases aligning to TRBD1. V was pared by 4 bases and J by 3 bases, with 7 bases of the junction left unmatched. CDR1 and CDR2 from the germline V gene are SGHKS and YYEKEE (reference sequence). This CDR3 has 15 amino acids. CDR3 loop: CASSQGQGEFYEQYF. The CDR3 nucleotides are TGTGCCAGCAGCCAAGGACAGGGGGAGTTCTACGAGCAGTACTTC.

With regard to this clone: Other DNA sequences within the sample encode an identical CDR3. The genes are TRBV4-3 and TRBJ2-7; weak D call: TRBD1 (6 bases). V lost 1 base and J 1 base, leaving 8 bases between the germline ends. In germline, CDR1 is LGHNA, CDR2 YSLEER. CDR3 length: 14 amino acids. CDR3 protein: CASSQGTASYEQYF. CDR3 sequence (DNA): TGCGCCAGCAGCCAAGGGACAGCTTCCTACGAGCAGTACTTC.

This chain uses TRBV5-4 with TRBJ2-1; TRBD2 agrees at 14 bases. Germline V CDR1 and CDR2: SGHNT, YYREEE (reference sequence). Unmatched junction bases numbered 9, after V lost 3 bases and J lost 7 bases. The CDR3 has 17 amino acids. In nucleotides, the CDR3 is TGTGCCAGCAGCTCATTGGGACTAGCGGGGGTAGCGAATGAGCAGTTCTTC. Translating gives CASSSLGLAGVANEQFF.

DNA of the CDR3: TGTGCCAGCAGCTTAGAGGCAGGCCGGGGCATTCAGTACTTC. Translating it yields CASSLEAGRGIQYF. The chain has TRBV7-2 and TRBJ2-4; a weak D match, TRBD2 (5 bases). Trimming cost V 1 base and J 9 bases, with 13 bases left between them. The CDR3 is made up of 14 amino acids. The germline V gene encodes CDR1 SGHTA and CDR2 FQGNSA.

The chain recombines TRBV29-1 with TRBJ2-1; 8 bases map to TRBD1. Germline CDR1 SQVTM, CDR2 ANQGSEA. The CDR3 covers 14 residues. Trimming cost V 6 bases and J 6 bases; bases outside gene matches: 10. The CDR3 reads CSVQDRVRGNEQFF. CDR3 nucleotides: TGCAGCGTCCAGGACAGGGTAAGGGGCAATGAGCAGTTCTTC.

The chain joins TRBV7-2 to TRBJ2-7; D perhaps matches TRBD2 (8 bases). Per the germline V gene, CDR1 is SGHTA and CDR2 is FQGNSA. The CDR3 runs 15 residues. Trimming took 6 bases from V and 2 from J, leaving 17 bases between them. This CDR3 is CASSYAGGLAYEQYF. CDR3 in DNA: TGTGCCAGCAGTTACGCAGGGGGACTAGCCTACGAGCAGTACTTC.

This clone was observed a few times. V gene TRBV5-1 combines with J gene TRBJ2-7; weak D call: TRBD2 (6 bases). The CDR3 consists of 17 residues. Trimming removed 4 bases at V and 0 bases at J, with 20 bases between. Germline V gene data show CDR1 as SGHRS and CDR2 as YFSETQ. CDR3 sequence: CASSPGPKGGSSYEQYF. The DNA for the CDR3 is TGCGCCAGCAGCCCCGGTCCGAAGGGAGGTAGCTCCTACGAGCAGTACTTC.

The genes are TRBV4-3 and TRBJ1-6, with D tentatively TRBD1 (6 bases). Trimming left V 0 bases short and J 0 bases short, with 12 bases between. The germline V gene encodes CDR1 LGHNA and CDR2 YSLEER. This CDR3 region has 18 residues. The DNA of the CDR3 is TGCGCCAGCAGCCAAGATCGGACAGAGACCTCCTATAATTCACCCCTCCACTTT. This encodes CASSQDRTETSYNSPLHF.

The chain has TRBV6-2 or TRBV6-3 and TRBJ2-1; TRBD2 might be the D (6 bases). The germline gives CDR1 MNHEY, CDR2 SVGEGT. The CDR3 length is 15 residues. Trimming shortened V by 2 bases and J by 6 bases, and 14 bases separated the two germline ends. The CDR3 here is CASSYDSRGGNEQFF. DNA for the CDR3: TGTGCCAGCAGTTACGACAGTAGGGGAGGCAATGAGCAGTTCTTC.

The chain employs TRBV4-1 and TRBJ1-2; perhaps TRBD1 as D (6 bases). The CDR3 sequence is 15 residues long. The V end lost 7 bases, the J end lost 4 bases, and 19 bases lay between the germline ends. Germline V gives CDR1 MGHRA, CDR2 YSYEKL. CDR3 coding DNA: TGCGCCAGCACCCCGTGGGCGCAGGGGACCTATGGCTACACCTTC. It translates to CASTPWAQGTYGYTF.

The V call is TRBV7-3, the J call TRBJ2-3; the match to TRBD1 covers 9 bases. V was clipped by 4 bases and J by 7 bases; unmatched bases: 12. CDR3 length: 16 amino acids. Germline CDR1 SGHTA, CDR2 FQGTGA. The CDR3 is CASSSTGGDQGYTQYF. Written as DNA, the CDR3 is TGTGCCAGCAGCTCAACAGGGGGCGACCAGGGGTATACGCAGTATTTT. The whole variable domain, filled in from reference TRBV7-3 and TRBJ2-3, reads GAGVSQTPSNKVTEKGKYVELRCDPISGHTALYWYRQSLGQGPEFLIYFQGTGAADDSGLPNDRFFAVRPEGSVSTLKIQRTERGDSAVYLCASSSTGGDQGYTQYFGPGTRLTVL.

The V and J genes are TRBV2 and TRBJ1-6, with D possibly matching TRBD1 (5 bases). Trimming took 4 bases from V and 10 from J, leaving 11 bases between them. The CDR3 loop spans 13 amino acids. Looked up from germline, CDR1 is SNHLY and CDR2 is FYNNEI. CDR3 nucleotide sequence: TGTGCCAGCAGTGCAGGGATTGGATCACCCCTCCACTTT. This gives the protein CASSAGIGSPLHF.

The chain recombines TRBV19 with TRBJ1-5, with 8 bases fitting TRBD1. CDR1 is LNHDA, CDR2 SQIVND, per germline (reference sequence). With 5 bases clipped from V and 3 bases from J, the junction kept 3 bases outside the gene matches. The length of the CDR3 is 14 residues. CDR3 nucleotides: TGTGCCAGTAGTCACAGGGGGATCAATCAGCCCCAGCATTTT. This translates into CASSHRGINQPQHF.

The chain links TRBV5-4 to TRBJ2-3; 10 bases line up with TRBD1. The CDR3 length is 16 residues. The J segment lost 4 bases and the V segment lost 2 bases, leaving 7 bases of the junction unmatched. Per the germline V gene, CDR1 is SGHNT and CDR2 is YYREEE (reference sequence). The CDR3 sequence is CASSFRDRGFADTQYF. In DNA form, the CDR3 reads TGTGCCAGCAGCTTCCGGGACAGGGGTTTTGCAGATACGCAGTATTTT. Looking up the rest from reference TRBV5-4 and TRBJ2-3 gives the full variable domain: ETGVTQSPTHLIKTRGQQVTLRCSSQSGHNTVSWYQQALGQGPQFIFQYYREEENGRGNFPPRFSGLQFPNYSSELNVNALELDDSALYLCASSFRDRGFADTQYFGPGTRLTVL.

V usage is TRBV20-1 and J usage is TRBJ2-7, with 12 bases aligning to TRBD2. V dropped 3 bases and J dropped 5; count of bases not matched to a gene: 8. The CDR3 has 15 residues. Germline CDR1 DFQATT, CDR2 SNEGSKA (reference sequence). The CDR3 coding sequence is TGCAGTGCTAGTCGGGCTAGCGGGGGGGCTCACGAGCAGTACTTC. Protein product: CSASRASGGAHEQYF.